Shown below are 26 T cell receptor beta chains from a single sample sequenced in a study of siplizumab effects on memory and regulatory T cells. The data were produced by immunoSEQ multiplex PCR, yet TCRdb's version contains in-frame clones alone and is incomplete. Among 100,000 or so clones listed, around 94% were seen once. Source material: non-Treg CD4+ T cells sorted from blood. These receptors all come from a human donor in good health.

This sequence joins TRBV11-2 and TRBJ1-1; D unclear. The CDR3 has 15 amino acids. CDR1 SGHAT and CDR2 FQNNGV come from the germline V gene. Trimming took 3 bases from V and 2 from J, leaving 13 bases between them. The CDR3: CASSFATGPNTEAFF. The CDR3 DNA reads TGTGCCAGCAGCTTCGCAACCGGACCAAACACTGAAGCTTTCTTT.

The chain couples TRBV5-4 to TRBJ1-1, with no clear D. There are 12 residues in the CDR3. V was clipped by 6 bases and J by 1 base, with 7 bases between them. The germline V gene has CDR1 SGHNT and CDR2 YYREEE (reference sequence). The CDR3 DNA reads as TGTGCCAGCAAAGGCCGGAACACTGAAGCTTTCTTT. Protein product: CASKGRNTEAFF. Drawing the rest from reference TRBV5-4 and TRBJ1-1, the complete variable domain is ETGVTQSPTHLIKTRGQQVTLRCSSQSGHNTVSWYQQALGQGPQFIFQYYREEENGRGNFPPRFSGLQFPNYSSELNVNALELDDSALYLCASKGRNTEAFFGQGTRLTVV.

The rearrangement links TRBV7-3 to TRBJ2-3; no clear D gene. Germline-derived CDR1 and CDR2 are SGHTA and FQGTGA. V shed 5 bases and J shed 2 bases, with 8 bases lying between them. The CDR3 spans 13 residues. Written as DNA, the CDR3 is TGTGCCAGCAGCGGCCGGACCACAGATACGCAGTATTTT. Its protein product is CASSGRTTDTQYF.

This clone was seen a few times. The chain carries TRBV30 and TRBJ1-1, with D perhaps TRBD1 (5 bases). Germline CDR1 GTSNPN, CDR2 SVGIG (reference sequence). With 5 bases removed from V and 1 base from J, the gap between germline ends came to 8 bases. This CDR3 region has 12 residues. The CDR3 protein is CAWGQPNTEAFF. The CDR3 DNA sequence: TGTGCCTGGGGACAACCGAACACTGAAGCTTTCTTT.

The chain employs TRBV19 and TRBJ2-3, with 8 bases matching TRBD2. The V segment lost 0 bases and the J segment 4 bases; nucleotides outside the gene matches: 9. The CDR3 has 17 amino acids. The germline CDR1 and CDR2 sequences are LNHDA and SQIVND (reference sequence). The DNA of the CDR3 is TGTGCCAGTAGTATAGATTTGGGCGGGAGGAGTGCAGATACGCAGTATTTT. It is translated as CASSIDLGGRSADTQYF.

CDR3 in DNA: TGTGCCAGCAACCTCCCTGGAAGGGTGAACACTGAAGCTTTCTTT. The encoded protein is CASNLPGRVNTEAFF. The rearrangement links TRBV28 to TRBJ1-1; D ambiguous. Trimming took off 7 bases at V and 0 bases at J, with 15 bases between the two ends. Germline lookup yields CDR1 MDHEN and CDR2 SYDVKM. This CDR3 has 15 residues.

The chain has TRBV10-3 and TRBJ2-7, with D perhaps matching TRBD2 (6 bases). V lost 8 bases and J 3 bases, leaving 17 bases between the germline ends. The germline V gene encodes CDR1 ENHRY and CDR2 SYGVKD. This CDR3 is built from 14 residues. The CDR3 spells CAIESPGLRYEQYF. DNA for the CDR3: TGTGCCATCGAAAGTCCGGGACTCCGCTACGAGCAGTACTTC.

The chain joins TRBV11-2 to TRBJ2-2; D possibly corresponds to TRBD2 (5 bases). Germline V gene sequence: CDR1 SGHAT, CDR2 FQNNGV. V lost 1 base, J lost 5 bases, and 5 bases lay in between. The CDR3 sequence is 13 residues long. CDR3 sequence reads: CASSLGRTGELFF. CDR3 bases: TGTGCCAGCAGCTTAGGGAGGACCGGGGAGCTGTTTTTT.

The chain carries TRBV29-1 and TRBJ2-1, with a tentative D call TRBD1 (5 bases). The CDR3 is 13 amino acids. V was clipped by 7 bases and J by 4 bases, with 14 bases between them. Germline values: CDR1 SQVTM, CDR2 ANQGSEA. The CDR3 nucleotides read TGCAGCGCGGACAAACTCACGTACAATGAGCAGTTCTTC. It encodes CSADKLTYNEQFF.

The CDR3 loop is CASSAQGAHSNQPQHF. The CDR3 DNA reads TGTGCCAGCAGCGCCCAAGGAGCTCATAGCAATCAGCCCCAGCATTTT. The chain is built from TRBV7-6 and TRBJ1-5; D remains ambiguous. The CDR3 extends over 16 amino acids. V gave up 5 bases and J gave up 0 bases, with 14 bases separating them. Germline V CDR1 and CDR2: SGHVS, FNYEAQ.

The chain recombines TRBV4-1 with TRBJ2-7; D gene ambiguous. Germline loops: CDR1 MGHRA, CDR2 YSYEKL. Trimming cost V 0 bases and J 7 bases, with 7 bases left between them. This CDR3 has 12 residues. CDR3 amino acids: CASSQDPGEQYF. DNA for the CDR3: TGCGCCAGCAGCCAAGATCCTGGGGAGCAGTACTTC.

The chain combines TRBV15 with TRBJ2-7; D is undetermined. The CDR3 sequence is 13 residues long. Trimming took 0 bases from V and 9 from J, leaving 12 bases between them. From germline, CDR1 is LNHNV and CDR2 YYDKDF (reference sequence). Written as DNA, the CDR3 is TGTGCCACCAGCAGAGATCTCCCCGTGGGGCAGTACTTC. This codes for CATSRDLPVGQYF. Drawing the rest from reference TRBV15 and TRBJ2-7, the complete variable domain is DAMVIQNPRYQVTQFGKPVTLSCSQTLNHNVMYWYQQKSSQAPKLLFHYYDKDFNNEADTPDNFQSRRPNTSFCFLDIRSPGLGDTAMYLCATSRDLPVGQYFGPGTRLTVT.

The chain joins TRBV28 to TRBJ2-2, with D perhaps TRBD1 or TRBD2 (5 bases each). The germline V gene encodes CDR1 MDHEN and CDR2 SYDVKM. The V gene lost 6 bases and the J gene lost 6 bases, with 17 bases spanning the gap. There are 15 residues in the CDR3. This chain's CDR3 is CASSFSSGTPGELFF. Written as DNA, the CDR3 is TGTGCCAGCAGCTTTTCCTCCGGGACCCCCGGGGAGCTGTTTTTT.

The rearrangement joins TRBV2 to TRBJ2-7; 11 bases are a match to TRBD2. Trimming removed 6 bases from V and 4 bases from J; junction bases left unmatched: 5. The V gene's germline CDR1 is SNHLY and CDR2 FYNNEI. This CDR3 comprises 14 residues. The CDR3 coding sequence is TGTGCCAGCAGAGATAGGACTAGCGGGTACGAGCAGTACTTC. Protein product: CASRDRTSGYEQYF.

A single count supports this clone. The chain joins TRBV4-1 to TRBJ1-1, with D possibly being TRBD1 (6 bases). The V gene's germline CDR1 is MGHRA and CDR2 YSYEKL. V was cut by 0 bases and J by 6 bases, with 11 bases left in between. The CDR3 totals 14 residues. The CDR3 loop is CASSQEDSYAEAFF. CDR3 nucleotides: TGCGCCAGCAGCCAAGAGGACAGTTACGCTGAAGCTTTCTTT.

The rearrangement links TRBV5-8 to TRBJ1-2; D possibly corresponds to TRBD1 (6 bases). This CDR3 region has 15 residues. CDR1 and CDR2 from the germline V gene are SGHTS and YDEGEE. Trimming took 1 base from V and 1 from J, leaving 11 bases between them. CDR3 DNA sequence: TGTGCCAGCAGCTTGACGGGAGGGGGTAACTATGGCTACACCTTC. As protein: CASSLTGGGNYGYTF.

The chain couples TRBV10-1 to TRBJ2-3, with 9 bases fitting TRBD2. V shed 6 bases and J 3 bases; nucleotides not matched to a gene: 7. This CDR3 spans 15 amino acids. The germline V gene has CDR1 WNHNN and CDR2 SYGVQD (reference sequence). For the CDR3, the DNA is TGCGCCAGCAGCCCCGGGACTAGCCGGACAGATACGCAGTATTTT. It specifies CASSPGTSRTDTQYF.

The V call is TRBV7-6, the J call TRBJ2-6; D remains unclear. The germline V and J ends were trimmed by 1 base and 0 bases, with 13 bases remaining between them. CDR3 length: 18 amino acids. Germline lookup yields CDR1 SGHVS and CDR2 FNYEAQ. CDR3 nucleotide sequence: TGTGCCAGCAGCTTAGTGCAGCCCGTGGTCTCTGGGGCCAACGTCCTGACTTTC. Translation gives CASSLVQPVVSGANVLTF.

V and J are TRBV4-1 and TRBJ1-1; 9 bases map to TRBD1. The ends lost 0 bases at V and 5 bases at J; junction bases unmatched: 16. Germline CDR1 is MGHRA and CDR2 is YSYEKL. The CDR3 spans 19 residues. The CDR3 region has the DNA TGCGCCAGCAGCCAAGATTCGGGACAGGGTGGAAGGGTGGAGACTGAAGCTTTCTTT. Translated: CASSQDSGQGGRVETEAFF.

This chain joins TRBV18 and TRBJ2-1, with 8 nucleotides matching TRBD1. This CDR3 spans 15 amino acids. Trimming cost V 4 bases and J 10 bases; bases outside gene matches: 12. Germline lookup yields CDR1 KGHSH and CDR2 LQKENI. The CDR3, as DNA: TGTGCCAGCTCACTTCGGACAGGGCAAGAGGGCGAGCAGTTCTTC. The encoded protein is CASSLRTGQEGEQFF.

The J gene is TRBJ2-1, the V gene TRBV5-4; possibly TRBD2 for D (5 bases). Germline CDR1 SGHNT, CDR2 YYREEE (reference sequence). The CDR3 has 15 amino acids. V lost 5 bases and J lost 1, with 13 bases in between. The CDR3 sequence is CASRKLEKSYNEQFF. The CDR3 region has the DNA TGTGCCAGCAGGAAACTAGAGAAGTCCTACAATGAGCAGTTCTTC. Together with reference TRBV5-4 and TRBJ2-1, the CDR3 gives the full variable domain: ETGVTQSPTHLIKTRGQQVTLRCSSQSGHNTVSWYQQALGQGPQFIFQYYREEENGRGNFPPRFSGLQFPNYSSELNVNALELDDSALYLCASRKLEKSYNEQFFGPGTRLTVL.

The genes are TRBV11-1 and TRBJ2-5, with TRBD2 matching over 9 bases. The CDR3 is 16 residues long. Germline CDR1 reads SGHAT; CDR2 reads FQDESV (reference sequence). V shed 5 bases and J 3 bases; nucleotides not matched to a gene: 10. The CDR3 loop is CASSPPIAGDKETQYF. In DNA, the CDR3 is TGTGCCAGCAGCCCTCCGATAGCGGGGGACAAAGAGACCCAGTACTTC.

In DNA form, the CDR3 reads TGTGCCAGCAGCGCACGTCAGATCGGGGAGACCCAGTACTTC. This translates into CASSARQIGETQYF. The chain carries TRBV9 and TRBJ2-5, with D hard to call. The germline CDR1 and CDR2 sequences are SGDLS and YYNGEE. The CDR3 covers 14 residues. Trimming stripped 3 bases from V and 5 bases from J, with 14 bases between.

The CDR3 region has the DNA TGTGCCAGCGGGGACAGGGGGGTGGGTGGCTACACCTTC. Translating gives CASGDRGVGGYTF. The chain combines TRBV28 with TRBJ1-2; 11 bases fit TRBD1. CDR3 length equals 13 residues. J was trimmed by 7 bases and V by 8 bases; bases with no gene match: 6. Germline V gene data show CDR1 as MDHEN and CDR2 as SYDVKM.

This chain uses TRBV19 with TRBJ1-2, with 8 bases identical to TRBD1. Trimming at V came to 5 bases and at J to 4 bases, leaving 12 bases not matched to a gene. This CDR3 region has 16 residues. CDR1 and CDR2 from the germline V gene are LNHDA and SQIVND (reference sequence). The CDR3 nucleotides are TGTGCCAGTAGTCCCCCCGTTTGGACAGGGAGCTATGGCTACACCTTC. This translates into CASSPPVWTGSYGYTF.

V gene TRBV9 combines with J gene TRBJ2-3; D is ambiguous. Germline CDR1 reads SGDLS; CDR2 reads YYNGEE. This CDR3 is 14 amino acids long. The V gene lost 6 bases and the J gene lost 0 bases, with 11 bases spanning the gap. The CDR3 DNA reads TGTGCCAGCAAAGTTTCTGTCAGCACAGATACGCAGTATTTT. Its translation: CASKVSVSTDTQYF.